Detailed here is one T cell receptor beta chain. Sequencing libraries of naive CD8 cells derived from around 20,000 to 990,000 sorted cells with 10%, 30% or 50% RNA. Sorted naive CD8 T cells were those defined as CD8+CD4-CCR7+CD45RA+. This sample was included in a study of molecular identifiers for immune sequencing clone quantification. CDR1 LGHNA and CDR2 YSLEER come from the germline V gene. The CDR3 has 18 amino acids. V was pared by 0 bases and J by 6 bases, with 24 bases between. Using its own MiXCR run on the PCR reads, TCRdb lists one record per CDR3 protein. The table has around 320,000 distinct CDR3 sequences, over 20% seen once; the top ten hold 0.74%.

The J gene is TRBJ2-7, the V gene TRBV4-3, with D tentatively TRBD1 (5 bases). This clonotype was sampled from a human donor in good health. Some libraries in this study had Jurkat cell RNA spiked in. Source material: naive CD8+ T cells from blood, with Jurkat cell RNA spiked in. Subset denoted: FACS-sorted CD8+CD4-CCR7+CD45RA+ naive T cells. CDR3 in amino acids: CASSQDQLLGPSEGEQYF. The CDR3 bases are TGCGCCAGCAGCCAAGATCAGTTATTGGGGCCATCGGAAGGCGAGCAGTACTTC.